Presented here are 4 T cell receptor beta chains from one specimen sequenced in a study of blood T cells in healthy people across ages. Primed by a sample-barcoded 5' primer and a J-beta primer mix, a second PCR proceeded for 7 to 11 cycles. TCRdb passed the 5' RACE reads through MiXCR, listing each CDR3 protein once. The table shows around 850,000 distinct CDR3 sequences, with about 34% occurring only once. The sequenced sample consisted of blood. All receptors derive from a man aged 18 to 29 in good health.

This sequence joins TRBV4-2 and TRBJ1-3; D remains ambiguous. CDR1 is LGHNA, CDR2 YNFKEQ, per germline. Trimming pared 0 bases from V and 0 bases from J, leaving 12 bases between. The CDR3 consists of 17 residues. CDR3 residues: CASSQDFPQNSGNTIYF. Written as DNA, the CDR3 is TGTGCCAGCAGCCAAGATTTCCCGCAAAACTCTGGAAACACCATATATTTT.

V and J are TRBV11-3 and TRBJ2-1, with TRBD2 matching 8 bases. Per the germline V gene, CDR1 is SGHNT and CDR2 is YENEEA. V shed 5 bases and J 0 bases; nucleotides not matched to a gene: 6. This CDR3 is 16 amino acids long. The CDR3 sequence: CASSPTGGSSYNEQFF. Written as DNA, the CDR3 is TGTGCCAGCAGCCCAACGGGGGGGAGCTCCTACAATGAGCAGTTCTTC.

V and J are TRBV20-1 and TRBJ2-2; 13 bases fit TRBD2. V dropped 6 bases and J dropped 0; count of bases not matched to a gene: 7. Per the germline V gene, CDR1 is DFQATT and CDR2 is SNEGSKA (reference sequence). The CDR3 runs 17 residues. In DNA, the CDR3 is TGCAGTGCCAAAGGACTAGCGGGGGATCCGAACACCGGGGAGCTGTTTTTT. It is translated as CSAKGLAGDPNTGELFF.

The gene calls are TRBV4-1 and TRBJ2-1, with 12 bases lining up with TRBD2. Trimming took 0 bases from V and 13 from J; bases not matched to a gene: 16. The CDR3 runs to 18 residues. CDR1 is MGHRA and CDR2 is YSYEKL in the germline V gene. The CDR3 region has the DNA TGCGCCAGCAGCCAAGAGTTGGCTAGCGGGGGGGCAGGAGAGACCCAGTTCTTC. Translating it yields CASSQELASGGAGETQFF.